This TCR beta chain stems from a study of blood T cell repertoires in COVID-19. This clone showed up just a few times. The V segment lost 6 bases and the J segment 0 bases; nucleotides outside the gene matches: 6. The CDR3 contains 15 residues. Germline V gene data show CDR1 as SGHAT and CDR2 as FQNNGV. Original methodology: Amplification of reference gene primers provided the estimated nucleated cell counts. Measured with immunoSEQ multiplex PCR; TCRdb has only the in-frame clones, and not every one. V and J calls and clone size are given by that table; D and trimming were obtained from the DNA. The sample lists 45,000 to 65,000 clones, about 90% seen once, with roughly 10% in the top ten.

The receptor was isolated from a man at least 80 years old with active or convalescent COVID-19. The sample taken for sequencing was peripheral blood. The V and J genes are TRBV11-2 and TRBJ2-3; the match to TRBD2 covers 7 bases. CDR3 sequence: CASSRLGGSTDTQYF. CDR3 sequence (DNA): TGTGCCAGCAGTCGTCTGGGGGGGAGCACAGATACGCAGTATTTT.